The 26 T cell receptor beta chains presented below share a single source sample, sequenced in a study of T cells in women clearing cervical HPV infection listed by TCRdb under 2018. Preparation of the library involved the immunoSEQ multiplex PCR assay. Sourced from immuneACCESS, this table was stored by TCRdb with only in-frame sequences that have V and J called. A share of the clones is absent; for the studies checked, an unresolved V gene accounts for under half, and the remainder has no known explanation. For this sample, the table gives approximately 39,000 clones. The top ten hold around 1.7% of the sample. The sequenced sample was blood buffy coat. These receptors originate from a woman between 18 and 75 years old with a cervical HPV16 infection that either progressed to CIN3+ or cleared (not recorded which).

Points on this clone: The read ends 3 residues before the CDR3 terminus; that terminus is restored from the germline J gene. This chain connects TRBV19 to TRBJ1-5; D unclear. The CDR3 sequence is 14 residues long. V was trimmed by 3 bases and J by 1 base, leaving 7 bases between them. Germline V gene sequence: CDR1 LNHDA, CDR2 SQIVND (reference sequence). CDR3 in amino acids: CASSIVGSNQPQHF. CDR3 bases read: TGTGCCAGTAGTATTGTAGGGAGCAATCAGCCC.

Worth noting for this clone: The CDR3 end lies 3 residues beyond the end of the read and is filled in from the germline J gene. The rearrangement links TRBV5-1 to TRBJ1-4; a possible D gene is TRBD1 (6 bases). Trimming removed 0 bases at V and 0 bases at J, with 12 bases between. Germline CDR1 reads SGHRS; CDR2 reads YFSETQ. This CDR3 contains 17 residues. The CDR3 DNA, read in part, is TGCGCCAGCAGCTTGGGGCCCCGGACAGCAACTAATGAAAAA. Amino acid sequence: CASSLGPRTATNEK. The entire CDR3 is CASSLGPRTATNEKLFF.

CDR3 bases read: TGTGCCAGCAGCCAAGACCTAGGTTTAATGGAGGATACC. It yields the protein CASSQDLGLMEDT. In full, the CDR3 reads CASSQDLGLMEDTYTF. V gene TRBV7-3 combines with J gene TRBJ1-2; D is unresolved. Read sequence stops 3 residues before the CDR3 end, and the germline J gene provides the missing end. The germline V gene encodes CDR1 SGHTA and CDR2 FQGTGA. This CDR3 spans 16 amino acids.

With respect to this clone: From the germline J gene comes the end of the CDR3, since the read stops 3 residues before it. The chain employs TRBV10-3 and TRBJ2-1; D uncertain. Looked up from germline, CDR1 is ENHRY and CDR2 is SYGVKD. Deletions cut 4 bases from V and 5 bases from J, with 6 bases between. The CDR3 loop spans 12 amino acids. The part of the CDR3 DNA that was read is TGTGCCATCAGTGGCGGAAACAATGAG. This translates into CAISGGNNE. The whole CDR3 region reads CAISGGNNEQFF.

Of note for this clone: The sequence runs out 3 residues before the end of the CDR3; the remainder is reconstructed from the germline J gene. The chain combines TRBV5-1 with TRBJ2-1, with D perhaps matching TRBD1 (6 bases). This CDR3 region has 15 residues. V was cut by 4 bases and J by 9 bases, with 20 bases left in between. CDR1 and CDR2 (germline): SGHRS, YFSETQ. The CDR3: CASSARTDPLGEQFF. CDR3 DNA (partial): TGCGCCAGCAGCGCCAGGACAGATCCTTTGGGTGAG.

CDR3 bases read: TGTGCCAGCAGCTTATCTCCGTCCGGTACCTACGAC. This sequence encodes CASSLSPSGTYD. The entire CDR3 protein reads CASSLSPSGTYDYTF. J is TRBJ1-2 and V is TRBV11-2; D remains ambiguous. The CDR3 end is not reached by the read, which stops 3 residues before it; the germline J gene fills it in. This CDR3 contains 15 residues. The germline V gene encodes CDR1 SGHAT and CDR2 FQNNGV.

Details on this clone: The CDR3 is cut off 3 residues early in the read; its end comes from the germline J gene. V usage is TRBV20-1 and J usage is TRBJ1-2; D remains ambiguous. Trimming left V 2 bases short and J 3 bases short, with 13 bases between. Germline-derived CDR1 and CDR2 are DFQATT and SNEGSKA (reference sequence). The CDR3 is made up of 14 amino acids. CDR3 amino acids: CSARNSKLDYGYTF. The sequenced CDR3 bases are TGCAGTGCTAGAAACTCTAAACTTGACTATGGC.

As concerns this clone: Read sequence stops 3 residues before the CDR3 end, and the germline J gene provides the missing end. The chain carries TRBV30 and TRBJ1-2, with D possibly matching TRBD1 (5 bases). The germline V gene has CDR1 GTSNPN and CDR2 SVGIG (reference sequence). The CDR3 sequence is 16 residues long. The CDR3 is CAWSVRISGSPYGYTF. The DNA read from the CDR3 is TGTGCCTGGAGTGTACGAATCTCAGGGAGTCCTTACGGC.

In the case of this clone: The read ends 3 residues shy of where the CDR3 ends; the end is completed using the germline J gene. The genes are TRBV14 and TRBJ2-5, with 8 positions matching TRBD2. Germline values: CDR1 SGHDN, CDR2 FVKESK. This CDR3 spans 17 amino acids. The ends lost 0 bases at V and 5 bases at J; junction bases unmatched: 11. This chain's CDR3 is CASSQDVWGTRGETQYF. CDR3 DNA, as far as it was read: TGTGCCAGCAGCCAAGATGTATGGGGGACTAGAGGGGAGACC.

Of note for this clone: The read terminates 3 residues ahead of where the CDR3 ends, so the germline J gene completes it. This chain uses TRBV10-3 with TRBJ1-1; weak D call: TRBD1 (5 bases). CDR3 length: 13 amino acids. The V end was cut by 2 bases, the J end by 7 bases, with 11 bases between. Germline V lookup: CDR1 ENHRY, CDR2 SYGVKD. The CDR3 loop is CAISERGENEAFF. CDR3 bases read: TGTGCCATCAGTGAGCGGGGGGAAAATGAA.

Details on this clone: The read stops 3 residues short of the end of the CDR3; the missing end is completed from the germline J gene. The rearrangement links TRBV20-1 to TRBJ2-7; 7 positions agree with TRBD1. Per germline, CDR1 DFQATT and CDR2 SNEGSKA (reference sequence). The junction had 5 bases not matched to a gene; V was cut back by 6 bases and J by 3 bases. The CDR3 sequence is 12 residues long. CDR3 in amino acids: CSATGTVYEQYF. The sequenced part of the CDR3 DNA is TGCAGTGCCACAGGGACAGTCTACGAG.

Worth noting for this clone: The read is 3 residues too short to cover the CDR3 end, so that end is filled in from the germline J gene. This rearrangement joins TRBV18 to TRBJ2-3; D is perhaps TRBD1 (5 bases). In germline, CDR1 is KGHSH, CDR2 LQKENI. The CDR3 has 15 residues. The CDR3 sequence is CASSPSTGGNQPQYF. CDR3 DNA (partial): TGTGCCAGCTCACCCTCCACAGGCGGCAATCAGCCG.

In regard to this clone: The read gets to within 3 residues of the CDR3 end, and the germline J gene fills in the rest. The rearrangement uses TRBV20-1 and TRBJ2-1; 8 bases line up with TRBD2. The CDR3 has 19 residues. In germline, CDR1 is DFQATT, CDR2 SNEGSKA (reference sequence). J was trimmed by 0 bases and V by 3 bases; bases with no gene match: 16. The CDR3 DNA, read in part, is TGCAGTGCTAGCTCCGGCGGTAGCGGGGTACCTTCCTCCTACAATGAG. This encodes CSASSGGSGVPSSYNE. The CDR3 in its entirety is CSASSGGSGVPSSYNEQFF.

Remarks on this clone: Sequence at one end of the junction differs from germline and may be a read error. The read stops 3 residues short of the end of the CDR3; the missing end is completed from the germline J gene. This specimen includes other DNA sequences encoding the same CDR3. The chain combines TRBV7-7 with TRBJ1-3, with 9 bases aligning to TRBD1. Germline V gene data show CDR1 as SSHAT and CDR2 as FNYEAQ (reference sequence). CDR3 size: 16 residues. CDR3 in amino acids: CASSPNGQGIGNTIYF. The part of the CDR3 DNA that was read is TGTGCTAGCAGCCCAAACGGACAGGGGATTGGAAACACG. Full variable domain (remainder filled in from reference TRBV7-7 and TRBJ1-3): GAGVSQSPRYKVTKRGQDVTLRCDPISSHATLYWYQQALGQGPEFLTYFNYEAQPDKSGLPSDRFSAERPEGSISTLTIQRTEQRDSAMYRCASSPNGQGIGNTIYFGEGSWLTVV.

For this clone: The read terminates 3 residues before the CDR3 end, so the remaining end is supplied by the germline J gene. The V and J genes are TRBV20-1 and TRBJ1-5; D is uncertain. CDR1 and CDR2 from the germline V gene are DFQATT and SNEGSKA (reference sequence). The germline V and J ends were trimmed by 6 bases and 0 bases, with 9 bases remaining between them. This CDR3 contains 13 residues. The sequenced part of the CDR3 DNA is TGCAGTGCAACAGAGAATAGCAATCAGCCC. Its translation: CSATENSNQP. From start to end, the CDR3 is CSATENSNQPQHF.

Comments on this clone: The read falls 3 residues short of the CDR3 end, and the missing part is taken from the germline J gene. The chain is built from TRBV18 and TRBJ1-1; no definite D call. V shed 3 bases and J shed 1 base, with 12 bases lying between them. The CDR3 sequence is 15 residues long. In germline, CDR1 is KGHSH, CDR2 LQKENI. CDR3 DNA, as far as it was read: TGTGCCAGCTCACCTGCCGAGGTCTCGAACACTGAA. Translating gives CASSPAEVSNTE. The whole CDR3 sequence reads CASSPAEVSNTEAFF.

As concerns this clone: The DNA ends 3 residues before the CDR3 does, and the rest of the CDR3 is filled in from the germline J gene. The rearrangement joins TRBV6-2 or TRBV6-3 to TRBJ2-5; 8 positions match TRBD2. Losses at the gene ends were 5 bases for V and 5 bases for J; bases not matched to a gene: 7. Germline CDR1 MNHEY, CDR2 SVGEGT. The CDR3 covers 14 residues. This CDR3 is CASSQSGGLETQYF. The CDR3 DNA, read in part, is TGTGCCAGCAGTCAGAGCGGGGGCTTGGAGACC.

About this clone: The DNA ends 3 residues before the CDR3 does, and the rest of the CDR3 is filled in from the germline J gene. V is TRBV12-3 or TRBV12-4 and J is TRBJ1-1, with 7 bases lining up with TRBD1. The CDR3 extends over 14 amino acids. The V segment lost 6 bases and the J segment 0 bases; nucleotides outside the gene matches: 4. CDR3 DNA, as far as it was read: TGTGCCAGCAGCCGGGACAGCTTGAACACTGAA. Amino acid sequence: CASSRDSLNTE. The whole CDR3 is CASSRDSLNTEAFF.

Remarks on this clone: The read ends 3 residues early relative to the CDR3; the germline J gene fills the gap. The chain employs TRBV5-1 and TRBJ2-5, with D possibly matching TRBD2 (7 bases). CDR1 is SGHRS, CDR2 YFSETQ, per germline. Between the trimmed V and J ends, which lost 1 base and 5 bases, there was a span of 15 bases. The CDR3 runs 15 residues. The CDR3 region is CASSLPGGPQETQYF. The DNA read from the CDR3 is TGCGCCAGCAGCTTGCCGGGGGGCCCCCAGGAGACC.

As concerns this clone: The observed sequence ends 3 residues before the CDR3 terminus, with the missing tail filled in from the germline J gene. The chain recombines TRBV19 with TRBJ1-2; unclear D gene. The CDR3 is made up of 14 amino acids. Germline V gene sequence: CDR1 LNHDA, CDR2 SQIVND (reference sequence). V was shortened by 6 bases and J by 4 bases, with 15 bases between the two germline ends. The sequenced CDR3 bases are TGTGCCAGTAGCTCGTCCAGTAAGGGCTATGGC. As protein: CASSSSSKGYG. The whole CDR3 protein reads CASSSSSKGYGYTF.

Note on this clone: The read comes to an end 3 residues before the CDR3 does, leaving the germline J gene to fill in the end. This sequence joins TRBV7-9 and TRBJ1-5; perhaps TRBD1 as D (5 bases). V shed 0 bases and J shed 4 bases, with 7 bases lying between them. CDR1 is SEHNR, CDR2 FQNEAQ, per germline (reference sequence). The CDR3 is 14 amino acids. This CDR3 is CASSLAGRNQPQHF. Partial CDR3 DNA: TGTGCCAGCAGCTTAGCGGGGCGGAATCAGCCC. The full variable domain, with the rest looked up from reference TRBV7-9 and TRBJ1-5, is DTGVSQNPRHKITKRGQNVTFRCDPISEHNRLYWYRQTLGQGPEFLTYFQNEAQLEKSRLLSDRFSAERPKGSFSTLEIQRTEQGDSAMYLCASSLAGRNQPQHFGDGTRLSIL.

CDR3 region: CASSLRVGGTQETQYF. CDR3 DNA (partial): TGTGCCAGCAGTTTGCGGGTCGGGGGGACCCAAGAGACC. V gene TRBV12-3 or TRBV12-4 combines with J gene TRBJ2-5, with TRBD2 matching 7 bases. The CDR3 end falls 3 residues outside the read, so it is completed with the germline J gene. V dropped 3 bases and J dropped 1; count of bases not matched to a gene: 8. CDR3 length: 16 residues.

Comment on this clone: The read ends 3 residues early relative to the CDR3; the germline J gene fills the gap. The chain employs TRBV2 and TRBJ1-1; TRBD1 might be the D (6 bases). Germline CDR1 is SNHLY and CDR2 is FYNNEI. CDR3 length equals 13 residues. V lost 7 bases, J lost 0 bases, and 9 bases lay in between. CDR3 sequence reads: CASIHRVNTEAFF. CDR3 bases read: TGTGCCAGCATCCACAGGGTGAACACTGAA.

In the case of this clone: One end of the junction fails to match germline, which may point to a read error. The read halts 3 residues ahead of the CDR3 end, with the missing end drawn from the germline J gene. The same CDR3 also results from other DNA sequences found in this sample. The V gene is TRBV6-1, the J gene TRBJ1-3, with D possibly matching TRBD1 (6 bases). CDR3 size: 17 residues. Germline CDR1 MNHNS, CDR2 SASEGT. CDR3 loop: CASSEGVSQGRGNTIYF. The CDR3 DNA, read in part, is TGTGCCAGCAGTGAAGGGGTATCCCAGGGGAGAGGAAACACA.

As regards this clone: The CDR3 goes on 3 residues after the read ends, and that part is filled in from the germline J gene. The chain combines TRBV19 with TRBJ1-1; D remains unclear. V was clipped by 4 bases and J by 3 bases, with 12 bases between them. The CDR3 is made up of 14 amino acids. The V gene's germline CDR1 is LNHDA and CDR2 SQIVND (reference sequence). The part of the CDR3 DNA that was read is TGTGCCAGTAGTAGTTCGGTTTTGTACACTGAA. Amino acid sequence: CASSSSVLYTE. The whole CDR3 sequence reads CASSSSVLYTEAFF.

With respect to this clone: The read ends 3 residues before the CDR3 terminus; that terminus is restored from the germline J gene. The chain joins TRBV6-1 to TRBJ1-6; perhaps TRBD1 as D (6 bases). Germline V gives CDR1 MNHNS, CDR2 SASEGT. Deletions cut 4 bases from V and 7 bases from J, with 14 bases between. The CDR3 totals 15 residues. The DNA read from the CDR3 is TGTGCCAGCAGTGGGGCGACCCAGGGGAATTCACCC. Its translation is CASSGATQGNSP. The entire CDR3 is CASSGATQGNSPLHF.